This T cell receptor (beta chain) was captured in a study of Ad26.COV2.S vaccination and SARS-CoV-2 variants. For the study at large: Of the COV1001 trial arms, the Ad26.COV2.S arm included the donor. Participants got Ad26.COV2.S intramuscularly, once or twice 56 days apart. General study points: CD8+ and CD4+ T cells specific for spike reportedly responded with substantial breadth after vaccination.

The CDR3 runs 14 residues. The germline gives CDR1 SNHLY, CDR2 FYNNEI. Trimming pared 3 bases from V and 5 bases from J, leaving 13 bases between. In the case of this clone: Antigen specificity is unknown.

Some clones are missing from TCRdb's copy, which holds only in-frame ones; the method was immunoSEQ multiplex PCR. The data hold around 400,000 clones, with over 75% observed a single time. Treatment indicated: over 15 received Ad26.COV2.S at low or high dose, single or two shots; 5 received placebo; per-sample allocation not given. Material that was analyzed had been drawn on day 63 after the first vaccine or placebo injection. An adult of 18-55 years in Boston served as donor. The chain employs TRBV2 and TRBJ2-5, with D possibly TRBD1 on 5 matching bases. The sequence derives from a person aged 18-60 years who received the Ad26.COV2.S COVID-19 vaccine or a placebo. The sample was peripheral blood, taken in a trial of Ad26.COV2.S vaccine versus placebo. CDR3 nucleotide sequence: TGTGCCAGCAGTGAGACAGCCTTCTCGGAGACCCAGTACTTC. Translation: CASSETAFSETQYF.